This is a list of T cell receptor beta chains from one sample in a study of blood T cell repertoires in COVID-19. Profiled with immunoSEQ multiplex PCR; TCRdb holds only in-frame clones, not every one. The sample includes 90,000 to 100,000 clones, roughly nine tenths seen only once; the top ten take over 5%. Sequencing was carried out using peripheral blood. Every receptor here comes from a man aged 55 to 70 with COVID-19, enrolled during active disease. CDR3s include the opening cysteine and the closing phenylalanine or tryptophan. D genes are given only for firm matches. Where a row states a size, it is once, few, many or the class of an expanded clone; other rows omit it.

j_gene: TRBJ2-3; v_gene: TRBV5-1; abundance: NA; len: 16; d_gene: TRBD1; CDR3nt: TGCGCCAGCAGCTTGACAGGGGGACTTAGCACAGATACGCAGTATTTT; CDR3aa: CASSLTGGLSTDTQYF
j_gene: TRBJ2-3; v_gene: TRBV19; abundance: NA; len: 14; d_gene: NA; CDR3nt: TGTGCCAGTGGGGAGGCAGAATACACAGATACGCAGTATTTT; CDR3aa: CASGEAEYTDTQYF
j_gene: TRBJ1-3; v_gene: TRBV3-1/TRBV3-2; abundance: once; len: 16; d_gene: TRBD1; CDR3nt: TGTGCCAGCAGCCAGAGGGACAGGGTGCCTGGAAACACCATATATTTT; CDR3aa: CASSQRDRVPGNTIYF
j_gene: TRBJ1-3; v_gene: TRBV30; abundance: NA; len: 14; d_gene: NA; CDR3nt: TGTGCCTGGGCCCTAGGGAGCTCTGGAAACACCATATATTTT; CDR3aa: CAWALGSSGNTIYF
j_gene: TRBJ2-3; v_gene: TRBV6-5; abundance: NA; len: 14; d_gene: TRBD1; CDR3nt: TGTGCCAGCAGACAGGGGGCAGGAGCAGATACGCAGTATTTT; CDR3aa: CASRQGAGADTQYF
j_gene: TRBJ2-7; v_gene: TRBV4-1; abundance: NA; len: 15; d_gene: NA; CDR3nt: TGCGCCAGCAGCCAAGGCCCAGGATTCTCCTACGAGCAGTACTTC; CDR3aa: CASSQGPGFSYEQYF
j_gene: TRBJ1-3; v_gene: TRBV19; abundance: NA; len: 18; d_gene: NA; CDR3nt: TGTGCCAGTAGTATGATAACGCGAGGGATGAACTCTGGAAACACCATATATTTT; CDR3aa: CASSMITRGMNSGNTIYF
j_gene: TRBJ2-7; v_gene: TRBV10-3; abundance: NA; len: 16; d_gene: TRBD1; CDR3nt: TGTGCCATCAGTGTGGGGGGGACAGGGGGAACCTACGAGCAGTACTTC; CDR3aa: CAISVGGTGGTYEQYF
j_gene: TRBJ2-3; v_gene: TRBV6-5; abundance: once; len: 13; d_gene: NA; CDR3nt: TGTGCCAGCAGTACCACTACCACAGATACGCAGTATTTT; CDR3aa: CASSTTTTDTQYF
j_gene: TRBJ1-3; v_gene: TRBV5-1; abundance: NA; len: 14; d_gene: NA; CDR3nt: TGCGCCAGCAGCCCGACCGGGTCTGGAAACACCATATATTTT; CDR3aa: CASSPTGSGNTIYF
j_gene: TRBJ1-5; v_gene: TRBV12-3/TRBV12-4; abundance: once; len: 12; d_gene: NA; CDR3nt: TGTGCCAGCAGGGACAACAATCAGCCCCAGCATTTT; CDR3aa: CASRDNNQPQHF
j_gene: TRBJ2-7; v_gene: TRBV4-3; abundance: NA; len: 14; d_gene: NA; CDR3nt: TGCGCCAGCAGCCAAGGTGACTACCGCTACGAGCAGTACTTC; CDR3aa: CASSQGDYRYEQYF
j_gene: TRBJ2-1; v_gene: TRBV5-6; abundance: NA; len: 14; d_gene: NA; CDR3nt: TGTGCCAGCAGCTCTGGACGGGGTCTCTCTGAGCAGTTCTTC; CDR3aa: CASSSGRGLSEQFF
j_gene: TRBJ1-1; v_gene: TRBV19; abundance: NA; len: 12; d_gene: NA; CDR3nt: TGTGCCAGTAGTCCCCGAACGGGGAGAGCTTTCTTT; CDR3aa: CASSPRTGRAFF
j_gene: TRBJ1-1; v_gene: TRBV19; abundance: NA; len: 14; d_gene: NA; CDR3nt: TGTGCCAGTAGTATGGCACGACAGTACACTGAAGCTTTCTTT; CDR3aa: CASSMARQYTEAFF
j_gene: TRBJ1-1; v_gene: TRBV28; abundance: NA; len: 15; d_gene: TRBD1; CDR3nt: TGTGCCAGCACTAGGACAGGGACTATGCTCACTGAAGCTTTCTTT; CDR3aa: CASTRTGTMLTEAFF
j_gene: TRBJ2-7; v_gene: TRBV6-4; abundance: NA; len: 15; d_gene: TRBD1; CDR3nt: TGTGCCAGCAGGGGGACAGGGGCCCCAATAGCTGAGCAGTACTTC; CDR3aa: CASRGTGAPIAEQYF
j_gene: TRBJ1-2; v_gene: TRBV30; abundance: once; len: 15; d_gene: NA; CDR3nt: TGTGCCTGGAGTGTAATAAGACAGCACCTCTATGGCTACACCTTC; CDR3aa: CAWSVIRQHLYGYTF
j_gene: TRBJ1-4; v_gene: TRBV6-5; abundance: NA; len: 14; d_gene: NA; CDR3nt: TGTGCCAGCAGCCCACGGGTGGTGGGTGAAAAACTGTTTTTT; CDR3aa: CASSPRVVGEKLFF
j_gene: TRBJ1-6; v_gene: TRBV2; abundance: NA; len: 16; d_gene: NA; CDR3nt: TGTGCCAGCAGTGAAGGGAGGGGTGAGATAGATTCACCCCTCCACTTT; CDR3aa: CASSEGRGEIDSPLHF
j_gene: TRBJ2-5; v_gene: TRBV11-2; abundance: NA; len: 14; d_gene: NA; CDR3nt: TGTGCCAGCAGCTTAAGACAGGACCAAGAGACCCAGTACTTC; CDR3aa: CASSLRQDQETQYF
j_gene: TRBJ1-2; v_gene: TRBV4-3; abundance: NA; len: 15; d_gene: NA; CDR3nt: TGCGCCAGCAGCCAAGAGCACAGGACTAACTATGGCTACACCTTC; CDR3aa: CASSQEHRTNYGYTF
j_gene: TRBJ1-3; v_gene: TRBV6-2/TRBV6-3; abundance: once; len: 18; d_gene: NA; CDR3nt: TGTGCCAGCAGTGGGATTCAGGACGGGGATTTCTCTGGAAACACCATATATTTT; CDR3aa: CASSGIQDGDFSGNTIYF
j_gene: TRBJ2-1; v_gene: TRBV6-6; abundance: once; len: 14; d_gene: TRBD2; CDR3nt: TGTGCCAGCAGTCTGACTAGCGACAACAATGAGCAGTTCTTC; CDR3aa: CASSLTSDNNEQFF
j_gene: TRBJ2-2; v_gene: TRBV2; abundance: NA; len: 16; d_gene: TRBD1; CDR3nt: TGTGCCAGCAGTGTGGACAGGGGGGATGGCACCGGGGAGCTGTTTTTT; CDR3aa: CASSVDRGDGTGELFF
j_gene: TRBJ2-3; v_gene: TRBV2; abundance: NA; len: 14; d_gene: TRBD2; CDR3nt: TGTGCCAGCAACCTAGCGGGAGTAACAGATACGCAGTATTTT; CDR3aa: CASNLAGVTDTQYF
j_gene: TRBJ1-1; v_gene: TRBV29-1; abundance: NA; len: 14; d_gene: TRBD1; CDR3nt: TGCAGCGTTGTGGCAGGGGGCGATTACACTGAAGCTTTCTTT; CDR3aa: CSVVAGGDYTEAFF
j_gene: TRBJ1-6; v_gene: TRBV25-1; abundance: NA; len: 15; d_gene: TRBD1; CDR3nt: TGTGCCAGCAGTGAAGAAGGACAGGGGAATTCACCCCTCCACTTT; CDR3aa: CASSEEGQGNSPLHF
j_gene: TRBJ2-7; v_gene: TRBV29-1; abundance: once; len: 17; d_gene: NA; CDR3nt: TGCAGCGTTGAAGGGGGCGGGAAGTCGGAGTTCGGATACGAGCAGTACTTC; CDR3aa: CSVEGGGKSEFGYEQYF
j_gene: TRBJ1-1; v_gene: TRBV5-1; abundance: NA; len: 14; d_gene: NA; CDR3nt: TGCGCCAGCAGCCTCATACCCGCCGGGTCTGAAGCTTTCTTT; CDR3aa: CASSLIPAGSEAFF
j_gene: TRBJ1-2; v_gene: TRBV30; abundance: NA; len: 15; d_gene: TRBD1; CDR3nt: TGTGCCTGGAGTGTACTCAGGGGGCGTCTAAGTGGCTACACCTTC; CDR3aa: CAWSVLRGRLSGYTF
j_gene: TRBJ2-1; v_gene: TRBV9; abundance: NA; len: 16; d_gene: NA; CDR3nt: TGTGCCAGCAGCCCTGGCGCAGCGTTGCCCATTAATGAGCAGTTCTTC; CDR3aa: CASSPGAALPINEQFF
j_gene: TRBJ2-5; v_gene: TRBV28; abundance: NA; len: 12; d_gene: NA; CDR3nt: TGTGCCAGCAGTTTCCTCAGGGAGACCCAGTACTTC; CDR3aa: CASSFLRETQYF
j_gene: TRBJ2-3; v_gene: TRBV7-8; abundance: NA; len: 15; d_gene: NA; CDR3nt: TGTGCCAGCAGTTCTCTAGAGTGGATCACAGATACGCAGTATTTT; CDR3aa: CASSSLEWITDTQYF
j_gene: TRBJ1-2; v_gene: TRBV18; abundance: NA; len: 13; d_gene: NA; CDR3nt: TGTGCCAGCTCACCCACAGGGCTTGGTGGCTACACCTTC; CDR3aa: CASSPTGLGGYTF
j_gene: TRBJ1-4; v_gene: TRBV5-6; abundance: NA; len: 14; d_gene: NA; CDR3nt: TGTGCCAGCAGCCCAAGCGGGGGCCCCGAAAAACTGTTTTTT; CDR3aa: CASSPSGGPEKLFF
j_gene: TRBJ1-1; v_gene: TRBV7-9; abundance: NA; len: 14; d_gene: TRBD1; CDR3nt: TGTGCCAGCAGCTCCCCCCAGGGGGACACTGAAGCTTTCTTT; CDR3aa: CASSSPQGDTEAFF
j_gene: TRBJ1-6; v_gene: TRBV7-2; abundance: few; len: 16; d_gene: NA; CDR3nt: TGTGCCAGCAGCCCCCAAGGGGGAAGGGATAATTCACCCCTCCACTTT; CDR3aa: CASSPQGGRDNSPLHF
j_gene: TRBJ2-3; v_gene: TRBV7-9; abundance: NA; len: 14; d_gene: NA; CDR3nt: TGTGCCAGCAGGCCTAAAGGGGCAGAAGATACGCAGTATTTT; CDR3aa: CASRPKGAEDTQYF
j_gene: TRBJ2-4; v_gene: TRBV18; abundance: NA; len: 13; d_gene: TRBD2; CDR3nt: TGTGCCAGCTCATCAGGACTAGCAAACATTCAGTACTTC; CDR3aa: CASSSGLANIQYF
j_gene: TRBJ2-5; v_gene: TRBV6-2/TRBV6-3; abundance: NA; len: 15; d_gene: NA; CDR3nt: TGTGCCAGCAGTACCCCCCCTAGGGGAAAAGAGACCCAGTACTTC; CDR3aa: CASSTPPRGKETQYF
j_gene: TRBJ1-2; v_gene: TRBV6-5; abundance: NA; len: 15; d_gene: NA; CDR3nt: TGTGCCAGCAGTTACTCGCGGGGGGGGGACTATGGCTACACCTTC; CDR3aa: CASSYSRGGDYGYTF
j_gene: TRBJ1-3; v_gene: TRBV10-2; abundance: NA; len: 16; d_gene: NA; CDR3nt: TGCGCCAGCACCGAGACGGGAAGGACCTCTGGAAACACCATATATTTT; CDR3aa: CASTETGRTSGNTIYF
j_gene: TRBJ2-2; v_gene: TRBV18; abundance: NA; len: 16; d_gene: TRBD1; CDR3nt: TGTGCCAGCTCACCACCGACAGGGTCGGACACCGGGGAGCTGTTTTTT; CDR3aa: CASSPPTGSDTGELFF
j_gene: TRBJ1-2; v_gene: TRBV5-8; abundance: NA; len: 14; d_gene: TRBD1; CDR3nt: TGTGCCAGCAGCTCAGGACAGGGCATTTATGGCTACACCTTC; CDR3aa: CASSSGQGIYGYTF
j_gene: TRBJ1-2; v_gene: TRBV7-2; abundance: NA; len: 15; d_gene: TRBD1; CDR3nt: TGTGCCAGCAGCTTGCCCCCGGGACAGCGCTATGGCTACACCTTC; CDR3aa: CASSLPPGQRYGYTF
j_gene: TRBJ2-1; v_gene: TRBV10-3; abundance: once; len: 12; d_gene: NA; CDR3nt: TGTGCCATCAGTGGTGAGCCGGGTGAGCAGTTCTTC; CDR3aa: CAISGEPGEQFF
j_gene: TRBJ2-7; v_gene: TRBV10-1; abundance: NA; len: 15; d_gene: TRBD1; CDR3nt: TGCGCCAGCAGCCACAGGGGATCGCGGCTAAGCGAGCAGTACTTC; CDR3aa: CASSHRGSRLSEQYF